A single sample is the source of the 7 T cell receptor beta chains below, sequenced in a study of blood T cell repertoires in COVID-19 (dated by TCRdb to 2020 to 2022). Library preparation used the immunoSEQ multiplex PCR assay. TCRdb obtained this table from immuneACCESS and retained in-frame rearrangements with V and J assigned. These tables miss some clones; where compared with another copy, unresolved V genes account for less than half of the shortfall, and the remainder is unexplained. The sample records 95,000 to 120,000 clones, roughly 88% of which are singletons. The ten largest account for under 2.5% of the sample. Sequenced input: peripheral blood. The receptors were sampled from a human donor in a cohort sampled during active COVID-19.

The chain joins TRBV27 to TRBJ2-2, with TRBD2 as a possible D gene (6 bases). Germline V gene lookup returns CDR1 MNHEY and CDR2 SMNVEV (reference sequence). V was clipped by 8 bases and J by 1 base, with 14 bases between them. This CDR3 contains 15 residues. CDR3 sequence reads: CASSPRGRNTGELFF. The CDR3 region has the DNA TGTGCCAGCTCTCCCCGGGGGAGGAACACCGGGGAGCTGTTTTTT.

In this sample, this clone turned up a few times. This chain connects TRBV9 to TRBJ1-3; D remains ambiguous. The CDR3 runs to 15 residues. V was pared by 3 bases and J by 1 base, with 11 bases between. CDR1 and CDR2 from the germline V gene are SGDLS and YYNGEE. The CDR3: CASSAYGLSGNTIYF. CDR3 DNA sequence: TGTGCCAGCAGCGCCTACGGTTTATCTGGAAACACCATATATTTT.

The V and J genes are TRBV28 and TRBJ2-7; 7 bases fit TRBD1. The CDR3 is 13 residues long. Trimming at V came to 5 bases and at J to 2 bases, leaving 3 bases not matched to a gene. Germline loops: CDR1 MDHEN, CDR2 SYDVKM. This chain's CDR3 is CASSLGTAYEQYF. CDR3 DNA: TGTGCCAGCAGTCTAGGGACAGCCTACGAGCAGTACTTC.

The rearrangement uses TRBV2 and TRBJ1-2, with D possibly TRBD1 on 5 matching bases. The CDR3 contains 13 residues. Trimming pared 4 bases from V and 8 bases from J, leaving 14 bases between. CDR1 and CDR2 (germline): SNHLY, FYNNEI. The CDR3, as DNA: TGTGCCAGCAGTGGGGGGGGAACTTTGGGCTACACCTTC. This gives the protein CASSGGGTLGYTF. Full variable domain (missing parts from reference TRBV2 and TRBJ1-2): EPEVTQTPSHQVTQMGQEVILRCVPISNHLYFYWYRQILGQKVEFLVSFYNNEISEKSEIFDDQFSVERPDGSNFTLKIRSTKLEDSAMYFCASSGGGTLGYTFGSGTRLTVV.

This rearrangement joins TRBV9 to TRBJ2-1, with TRBD2 matching over 8 bases. CDR3 size: 17 residues. The germline V gene encodes CDR1 SGDLS and CDR2 YYNGEE. Trimming took 3 bases from V and 2 from J; bases not matched to a gene: 10. CDR3: CASSASLASGPYNEQFF. Written as DNA, the CDR3 is TGTGCCAGCAGCGCCTCTTTGGCTAGCGGGCCCTACAATGAGCAGTTCTTC.

The chain recombines TRBV3-1 (or the pseudogene TRBV3-2) with TRBJ2-7; 7 bases agree with TRBD2. This CDR3 is built from 15 residues. CDR1 and CDR2 from the germline V gene are LGHDT and YNNKEL (reference sequence). V was clipped by 4 bases and J by 5 bases; unmatched bases: 11. CDR3 nucleotide sequence: TGTGCCAGCAGCCCCCGAAGGGCGGGAGTCAACGAGCAGTACTTC. It translates to CASSPRRAGVNEQYF.

The rearrangement uses TRBV6-5 and TRBJ1-4, with 12 bases lining up with TRBD1. CDR3 length equals 14 residues. The trim removed 6 bases at V and 8 bases at J, leaving 4 bases unmatched. The germline gives CDR1 MNHEY, CDR2 SVGAGI. Here the CDR3 reads CASRGGQGAEKLFF. The CDR3 bases are TGTGCCAGCAGGGGGGGACAGGGGGCGGAAAAACTGTTTTTT.